The 27 T cell receptor beta chains presented below share a single source sample, sequenced in a study of cytomegalovirus exposure and HLA in healthy donors. 13 Jbeta primers and 60 Vbeta primers were used for the PCR. Clones were read by immunoSEQ multiplex PCR, and TCRdb kept only the in-frame ones, dropping some. The top ten clones hold approximately 21% of a sample with roughly 86,000 clones, more than 55% of them seen once. Sequenced sample: PBMCs. These receptor sequences come from a woman in her 50s in good health and CMV-seropositive.

The rearrangement links TRBV11-3 to TRBJ1-2, with D unresolved. Trimming pared 2 bases from V and 6 bases from J, leaving 4 bases between. CDR3 length: 11 residues. Germline-derived CDR1 and CDR2 are SGHNT and YENEEA. CDR3 residues: CASSLPDGYTF. The CDR3 coding sequence is TGTGCCAGCAGCTTACCCGATGGCTACACCTTC.

This clone was seen only a few times. In DNA, the CDR3 is TGTGCCAGCAGCCCAGCGGGAAATCAGCCCCAGCATTTT. Translated: CASSPAGNQPQHF. The rearrangement uses TRBV7-6 and TRBJ1-5, with D hard to call. Germline V gene lookup returns CDR1 SGHVS and CDR2 FNYEAQ. The CDR3 extends over 13 amino acids. V was shortened by 5 bases and J by 4 bases, with 9 bases between the two germline ends.

The chain employs TRBV7-3 and TRBJ2-7, with TRBD1 as a possible D gene (6 bases). Trimming removed 5 bases from V and 7 bases from J, with 18 bases in between. In germline, CDR1 is SGHTA, CDR2 FQGTGA. CDR3 size: 14 residues. Here the CDR3 DNA reads TGTGCCAGCAGCCCAACAGGGAACTCGAAGGAGCAGTACTTC. Translation gives CASSPTGNSKEQYF. The complete variable domain, with remaining parts taken from reference TRBV7-3 and TRBJ2-7, reads GAGVSQTPSNKVTEKGKYVELRCDPISGHTALYWYRQSLGQGPEFLIYFQGTGAADDSGLPNDRFFAVRPEGSVSTLKIQRTERGDSAVYLCASSPTGNSKEQYFGPGTRLTVT.

The V gene is TRBV29-1, the J gene TRBJ2-5; TRBD1 matches 10 bases. The germline CDR1 and CDR2 sequences are SQVTM and ANQGSEA. Trimming removed 5 bases from V and 7 bases from J; junction bases left unmatched: 7. The length of the CDR3 is 13 residues. CDR3 region: CSVWTGGFGTQYF. The CDR3 bases are TGCAGCGTTTGGACAGGGGGATTTGGGACCCAGTACTTC.

The J gene is TRBJ1-6, the V gene TRBV6-1; D call uncertain. The germline V gene has CDR1 MNHNS and CDR2 SASEGT. This CDR3 is built from 13 residues. V lost 3 bases to trimming and J lost 8 bases, with 8 bases between them. CDR3 in DNA: TGTGCCAGCAGTGACAGTTCCTATTCACCCCTCCACTTT. Its translation: CASSDSSYSPLHF.

The chain couples TRBV5-4 to TRBJ2-3; the match to TRBD2 covers 9 bases. After removal of 2 bases from V and 1 base from J, the junction contained 2 bases not matched to a gene. The CDR3 sequence is 15 residues long. The germline CDR1 and CDR2 sequences are SGHNT and YYREEE (reference sequence). This chain's CDR3 is CASSFWTSGTDTQYF. CDR3 DNA: TGTGCCAGCAGCTTTTGGACTAGCGGCACAGATACGCAGTATTTT.

CDR3 protein: CAWSVIGGGYGYTF. For the CDR3, the DNA is TGTGCCTGGAGTGTCATTGGGGGAGGTTATGGCTACACCTTC. This chain links TRBV30 with TRBJ1-2; perhaps TRBD1 as D (5 bases). Looked up from germline, CDR1 is GTSNPN and CDR2 is SVGIG (reference sequence). The V gene lost 0 bases and the J gene lost 5 bases, with 13 bases spanning the gap. This CDR3 has 14 amino acids.

The genes are TRBV7-2 and TRBJ2-1; TRBD2 matches at 9 bases. V was clipped by 5 bases and J by 0 bases; unmatched bases: 11. The CDR3 runs to 18 residues. CDR1 and CDR2 (germline): SGHTA, FQGNSA. CDR3 sequence: CASSMRTSALPSYNEQFF. CDR3 DNA sequence: TGTGCCAGCAGCATGAGGACTAGCGCCCTCCCCTCCTACAATGAGCAGTTCTTC.

Here the CDR3 reads CASSLPGTGLPMNTEAFF. CDR3 sequence (DNA): TGTGCCAGTAGCCTTCCCGGGACAGGGTTACCCATGAACACTGAAGCTTTCTTT. V is TRBV19 and J is TRBJ1-1; 9 bases are a match to TRBD1. The germline V gene has CDR1 LNHDA and CDR2 SQIVND (reference sequence). CDR3 length equals 18 residues. The junction had 14 bases not matched to a gene; V was cut back by 6 bases and J by 0 bases.

The chain carries TRBV6-1 and TRBJ2-5; no clear D. V was pared by 0 bases and J by 4 bases, with 9 bases between. Germline CDR1 MNHNS, CDR2 SASEGT. The CDR3 covers 14 residues. CDR3 residues: CASSEATYPETQYF. The CDR3 nucleotides read TGTGCCAGCAGTGAAGCGACATATCCAGAGACCCAGTACTTC.

The rearrangement uses TRBV23-1 and TRBJ1-2; possible D gene TRBD1, 5 bases. TRBV23-1 carries the ORF label, with uncertain function. Trimming left V 7 bases short and J 0 bases short, with 18 bases between. The CDR3 totals 16 residues. The chain's CDR3 is CASIFFLTETNYGYTF. The CDR3 DNA reads TGCGCCAGCATCTTTTTCTTGACAGAAACTAACTATGGCTACACCTTC.

This chain joins TRBV11-3 and TRBJ1-3; no clear D. CDR1 and CDR2 (germline): SGHNT, YENEEA. Deletions cut 1 base from V and 0 bases from J, with 4 bases between. The CDR3 totals 14 residues. CDR3 residues: CASSLGGSGNTIYF. CDR3 DNA: TGTGCCAGCAGCTTAGGCGGCTCTGGAAACACCATATATTTT.

J is TRBJ1-1 and V is TRBV7-9; 7 positions match TRBD1. The V gene end was trimmed by 5 bases and the J gene end by 7 bases; junction bases not matched to a gene: 4. This CDR3 contains 12 residues. CDR1 and CDR2 (germline): SEHNR, FQNEAQ (reference sequence). The CDR3 spells CASSDRVSEAFF. The CDR3 region has the DNA TGTGCCAGCAGCGACAGGGTCAGTGAAGCTTTCTTT.

The chain recombines TRBV29-1 with TRBJ2-5; 10 bases map to TRBD1. CDR1 is SQVTM, CDR2 ANQGSEA, per germline. This CDR3 has 17 amino acids. Trimming at V came to 6 bases and at J to 3 bases, leaving 16 bases not matched to a gene. DNA for the CDR3: TGCAGCGTCGTCGGACAGGGGGGAGTTTGGTTGAAAGAGACCCAGTACTTC. Encoded protein: CSVVGQGGVWLKETQYF.

The J gene is TRBJ2-2, the V gene TRBV27; 7 bases agree with TRBD1. V trimming: 5 bases; J trimming: 8 bases; junction bases outside the gene matches: 11. Germline CDR1 and CDR2: MNHEY and SMNVEV (reference sequence). The CDR3 spans 15 residues. The CDR3 coding sequence is TGTGCCAGCAGTCTACTTGGACAGGTCGTAGGGGAGCTGTTTTTT. Translating gives CASSLLGQVVGELFF.

This clone came up a few times. The gene calls are TRBV5-6 and TRBJ1-3; maybe TRBD1 (6 bases). Germline CDR1 and CDR2: SGHDT and YYEEEE. This CDR3 spans 15 amino acids. With 5 bases removed from V and 0 bases from J, the gap between germline ends came to 12 bases. This CDR3 reads CASSSRDTSGNTIYF. CDR3 DNA sequence: TGTGCCAGCAGTTCCCGGGACACCTCTGGAAACACCATATATTTT.

The rearrangement joins TRBV7-2 to TRBJ1-2; D is possibly TRBD1 (6 bases). With 7 bases removed from V and 3 bases from J, the gap between germline ends came to 12 bases. CDR3 length: 13 amino acids. Germline assignment: CDR1 SGHTA and CDR2 FQGNSA. Written as DNA, the CDR3 is TGTGCCAGCAAACAGGGTAACGACTATGGCTACACCTTC. The encoded protein is CASKQGNDYGYTF. Based on the CDR3 plus reference TRBV7-2 and TRBJ1-2, the full variable domain is GAGVSQSPSNKVTEKGKDVELRCDPISGHTALYWYRQSLGQGLEFLIYFQGNSAPDKSGLPSDRFSAERTGGSVSTLTIQRTQQEDSAVYLCASKQGNDYGYTFGSGTRLTVV.

In this sample, this clone turned up a few times. The chain uses TRBV10-3 and TRBJ1-1; a weak D match, TRBD1 (5 bases). Germline V gene data show CDR1 as ENHRY and CDR2 as SYGVKD. The CDR3 has 13 amino acids. V gave up 6 bases and J gave up 0 bases, with 8 bases separating them. The DNA of the CDR3 is TGTGCCATCAGGGGGCGGATGAACACTGAAGCTTTCTTT. It specifies CAIRGRMNTEAFF.

The chain joins TRBV13 to TRBJ2-2; no clear D. The CDR3 sequence is 15 residues long. V dropped 9 bases and J dropped 4 bases, with 18 bases sitting between them. In germline, CDR1 is PRHDT, CDR2 FYEKMQ (reference sequence). CDR3 in amino acids: CASKPRSHRTGELFF. DNA of the CDR3: TGTGCCAGTAAACCCCGGAGCCACCGCACCGGGGAGCTGTTTTTT. The entire variable domain, with the rest obtained from reference TRBV13 and TRBJ2-2, is as follows: AAGVIQSPRHLIKEKRETATLKCYPIPRHDTVYWYQQGPGQDPQFLISFYEKMQSDKGSIPDRFSAQQFSDYHSELNMSSLELGDSALYFCASKPRSHRTGELFFGEGSRLTVL.

The chain uses TRBV5-1 and TRBJ1-1; D remains ambiguous. V lost 0 bases and J 1 base, leaving 7 bases between the germline ends. The CDR3 loop spans 14 amino acids. Germline V lookup: CDR1 SGHRS, CDR2 YFSETQ. Here the CDR3 DNA reads TGCGCCAGCAGCTTGGCCGGTACGAACACTGAAGCTTTCTTT. This encodes CASSLAGTNTEAFF. The variable domain in full, completed from reference TRBV5-1 and TRBJ1-1, reads KAGVTQTPRYLIKTRGQQVTLSCSPISGHRSVSWYQQTPGQGLQFLFEYFSETQRNKGNFPGRFSGRQFSNSRSEMNVSTLELGDSALYLCASSLAGTNTEAFFGQGTRLTVV.

In its sample, this clone was seen a few times. The V gene is TRBV28, the J gene TRBJ1-2; TRBD1 might be the D (6 bases). CDR1 is MDHEN, CDR2 SYDVKM, per germline. The germline V and J ends were trimmed by 7 bases and 8 bases, with 17 bases remaining between them. This CDR3 comprises 13 residues. This chain's CDR3 is CASKPGHLSGYTF. The CDR3, as DNA: TGTGCCAGCAAACCGGGACACCTGTCCGGCTACACCTTC.

The chain employs TRBV4-1 and TRBJ1-1; tentatively, D is TRBD1 (5 bases). This CDR3 is 14 amino acids long. V gave up 3 bases and J gave up 6 bases, with 14 bases separating them. The V gene's germline CDR1 is MGHRA and CDR2 YSYEKL. CDR3 sequence (DNA): TGCGCCAGCAGCCACCCTCGGGGGGTACCTGAAGCTTTCTTT. It yields the protein CASSHPRGVPEAFF.

J is TRBJ2-1 and V is TRBV9; possibly TRBD2 for D (6 bases). The CDR3 length is 13 residues. V was cut by 0 bases and J by 10 bases, with 11 bases left in between. Germline CDR1 and CDR2: SGDLS and YYNGEE. As DNA, the CDR3 is TGTGCCAGCAGCGTAGAGTGGGCGGGGGAGCAGTTCTTC. Residues: CASSVEWAGEQFF.

The CDR3 DNA follows: TGCGCCAGCATCGGGGACAGAGACTCTGGGGCCAACGTCCTGACTTTC. This codes for CASIGDRDSGANVLTF. This chain joins TRBV5-1 and TRBJ2-6; 7 bases are shared with TRBD1. In germline, CDR1 is SGHRS, CDR2 YFSETQ. The CDR3 consists of 16 residues. Trimming removed 6 bases from V and 0 bases from J; junction bases left unmatched: 6.

The CDR3 reads CASSSLEGQDSKNGYTF. The CDR3, as DNA: TGTGCCAGCAGCTCCTTAGAAGGACAGGACTCTAAGAATGGCTACACCTTC. The chain carries TRBV7-8 and TRBJ1-2; 7 positions agree with TRBD1. The CDR3 contains 17 residues. Germline V CDR1 and CDR2: SGHVS, FQNEAQ. V shed 4 bases and J 6 bases; nucleotides not matched to a gene: 17.

The chain recombines TRBV19 with TRBJ2-3, with D tentatively TRBD2 (6 bases). Looked up from germline, CDR1 is LNHDA and CDR2 is SQIVND (reference sequence). This CDR3 is built from 14 residues. The V end lost 3 bases, the J end lost 2 bases, and 9 bases lay between the germline ends. The CDR3 nucleotides are TGTGCCAGTAGTATTGGAGGGGACACAGATACGCAGTATTTT. Protein sequence: CASSIGGDTDTQYF.

J is TRBJ2-1 and V is TRBV7-9, with 7 positions matching TRBD2. The CDR3 contains 17 residues. V gave up 1 base and J gave up 1 base; unmatched junction bases: 7. Germline V gene sequence: CDR1 SEHNR, CDR2 FQNEAQ (reference sequence). The CDR3 spells CASSLDSGGGSYNEQFF. CDR3 DNA: TGTGCCAGCAGCTTAGATAGTGGGGGGGGATCCTACAATGAGCAGTTCTTC.